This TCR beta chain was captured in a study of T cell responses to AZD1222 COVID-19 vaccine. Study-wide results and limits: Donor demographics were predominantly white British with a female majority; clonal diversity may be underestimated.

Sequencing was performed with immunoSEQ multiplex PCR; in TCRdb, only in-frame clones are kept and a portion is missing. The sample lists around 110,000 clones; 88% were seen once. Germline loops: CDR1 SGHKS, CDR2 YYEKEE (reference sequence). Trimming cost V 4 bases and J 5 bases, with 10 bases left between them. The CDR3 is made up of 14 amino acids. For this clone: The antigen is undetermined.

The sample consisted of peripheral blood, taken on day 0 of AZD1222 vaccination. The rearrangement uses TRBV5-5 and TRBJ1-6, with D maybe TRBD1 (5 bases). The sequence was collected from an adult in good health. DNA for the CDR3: TGTGCCAGCAGCCCGGGACGGGATAATTCACCCCTCCACTTT. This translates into CASSPGRDNSPLHF.